A selection of T cell receptor beta chains follows, all from one sample in a study of shared clonotypes between healthy human individuals. Profiling relied on immunoSEQ multiplex PCR, and the TCRdb table lists in-frame clones only, not all of them. The table lists about 2.1 million clones, around 95% of them singletons. The material sequenced was naive CD8+ T cells from PBMCs. These receptors came from a man between 18 and 35 years old in good health. Some clones in this sample may be carry-over from other donors' samples. Both conserved end residues are part of each CDR3. The D gene is left open where the match is weak. The listing skips clone size in some rows; elsewhere it reads once, few, many or a size class.

len: 15; abundance: NA; v_gene: TRBV27; d_gene: NA; j_gene: TRBJ1-5; CDR3nt: TGTGCCAGCAGGGTCACACCGAATTCCGATCAGCCCCAGCATTTT; CDR3aa: CASRVTPNSDQPQHF
len: 13; abundance: NA; v_gene: TRBV7-3; d_gene: NA; j_gene: TRBJ1-2; CDR3nt: TGTGCCAGCAGCTGGAACCCAAACTATGGCTACACCTTC; CDR3aa: CASSWNPNYGYTF
len: 15; abundance: NA; v_gene: TRBV27; d_gene: NA; j_gene: TRBJ2-7; CDR3nt: TGTGCCAGCAGTTTGTCCGCGGGACTCTACTACGAGCAGTACTTC; CDR3aa: CASSLSAGLYYEQYF
len: 15; abundance: NA; v_gene: TRBV28; d_gene: NA; j_gene: TRBJ2-2; CDR3nt: TGTGCCAGAGAAACCAGGGCGGGCGCAACCGGGGAGCTGTTTTTT; CDR3aa: CARETRAGATGELFF
len: 17; abundance: NA; v_gene: TRBV6-1; d_gene: TRBD2; j_gene: TRBJ2-7; CDR3nt: TGTGCCAGCAGTGAAGGGCCTAGCGGGTGGGGTTCCTACGAGCAGTACTTC; CDR3aa: CASSEGPSGWGSYEQYF
len: 17; abundance: once; v_gene: TRBV7-9; d_gene: NA; j_gene: TRBJ2-2; CDR3nt: TGTGCCAGCAGCTCCCCAAAGGGTCACCCGAACACCGGGGAGCTGTTTTTT; CDR3aa: CASSSPKGHPNTGELFF
len: 13; abundance: once; v_gene: TRBV6-4; d_gene: NA; j_gene: TRBJ2-2; CDR3nt: TGTGCCAGCAGTGATGCCCCCTACGGGGAGCTGTTTTTT; CDR3aa: CASSDAPYGELFF
len: 12; abundance: NA; v_gene: TRBV7-9; d_gene: TRBD1; j_gene: TRBJ1-5; CDR3nt: TGTGCCAGCAGCTTGGGGCGGGACAGCCAGCATTTT; CDR3aa: CASSLGRDSQHF
len: 15; abundance: once; v_gene: TRBV5-6; d_gene: NA; j_gene: TRBJ2-7; CDR3nt: TGTGCCAGCAGTGGGGGGAATTTTCCCTACCACGAGCAGTACTTC; CDR3aa: CASSGGNFPYHEQYF
len: 17; abundance: NA; v_gene: TRBV28; d_gene: TRBD2; j_gene: TRBJ2-2; CDR3nt: TGTGCCAGCAGCCAGCCCCTCTGGCGGGAGGACACCGGGGAGCTGTTTTTT; CDR3aa: CASSQPLWREDTGELFF
len: 18; abundance: NA; v_gene: TRBV9; d_gene: TRBD1; j_gene: TRBJ1-2; CDR3nt: TGTGCCAGCAGCGTGTCCCGGGACAGGGATTCCGCTAACTATGGCTACACCTTC; CDR3aa: CASSVSRDRDSANYGYTF
len: 15; abundance: NA; v_gene: TRBV7-9; d_gene: NA; j_gene: TRBJ2-1; CDR3nt: TGTGCCAGCAGCTTCGGCGGTCATGATGGGGATGAGCAGTTCTTC; CDR3aa: CASSFGGHDGDEQFF
len: 17; abundance: once; v_gene: TRBV11-2; d_gene: TRBD2; j_gene: TRBJ2-7; CDR3nt: TGTGCCAGCAGCTCGGAAATTCTAGCGGGAGCGTCCTACGAGCAGTACTTC; CDR3aa: CASSSEILAGASYEQYF
len: 14; abundance: once; v_gene: TRBV5-6; d_gene: NA; j_gene: TRBJ2-2; CDR3nt: TGTGCCAGCAGCTTGGCGGTGGACACCGGGGAGCTGTTTTTT; CDR3aa: CASSLAVDTGELFF
len: 14; abundance: NA; v_gene: TRBV28; d_gene: NA; j_gene: TRBJ2-3; CDR3nt: TGTGCCAGCAGTTTATCTCTTTTCACAGATACGCAGTATTTT; CDR3aa: CASSLSLFTDTQYF
len: 17; abundance: NA; v_gene: TRBV7-8; d_gene: TRBD2; j_gene: TRBJ2-1; CDR3nt: TGTGCCAGCAGCCCGGGACTAGCGGGAGATGGAGTAGGCGAGCAGTTCTTC; CDR3aa: CASSPGLAGDGVGEQFF
len: 13; abundance: NA; v_gene: TRBV7-3; d_gene: NA; j_gene: TRBJ1-1; CDR3nt: TGTGCCAGCAGCTTATCGGGCTGGCAGGGAGCTTTCTTT; CDR3aa: CASSLSGWQGAFF
len: 13; abundance: NA; v_gene: TRBV5-6; d_gene: NA; j_gene: TRBJ2-1; CDR3nt: TGTGCCAGCAGCTCCGGGACTCCGAATGAGCAGTTCTTC; CDR3aa: CASSSGTPNEQFF
len: 13; abundance: NA; v_gene: TRBV28; d_gene: NA; j_gene: TRBJ1-2; CDR3nt: TGTGCCAGCAGTTTGTCAGGACCCTATGGCTACACCTTC; CDR3aa: CASSLSGPYGYTF
len: 14; abundance: NA; v_gene: TRBV4-2; d_gene: NA; j_gene: TRBJ2-7; CDR3nt: TGTGCCAGCAACCAAGTGACGCGGGAAGACGAGCAGTACTTC; CDR3aa: CASNQVTREDEQYF
len: 14; abundance: NA; v_gene: TRBV27; d_gene: TRBD1; j_gene: TRBJ2-3; CDR3nt: TGTGCCAGCAGTTTGACAGGGATGCCAGATACGCAGTATTTT; CDR3aa: CASSLTGMPDTQYF
len: 16; abundance: NA; v_gene: TRBV27; d_gene: NA; j_gene: TRBJ1-1; CDR3nt: TGTGCCAGCAGTTTAGGAATTGGGCTGGGAAGCACTGAAGCTTTCTTT; CDR3aa: CASSLGIGLGSTEAFF
len: 13; abundance: NA; v_gene: TRBV4-2; d_gene: TRBD2; j_gene: TRBJ2-7; CDR3nt: TGTGCCAGCAGCCAGGGACTAGCGGGAGGCCAAACTTTC; CDR3aa: CASSQGLAGGQTF
len: 18; abundance: NA; v_gene: TRBV7-6; d_gene: TRBD1; j_gene: TRBJ1-3; CDR3nt: TGTGCCAGCAGCTTAAGGACAGGAGAGGGCCGGCATGGAAACACCATATATTTT; CDR3aa: CASSLRTGEGRHGNTIYF
len: 14; abundance: NA; v_gene: TRBV12-5; d_gene: TRBD2; j_gene: TRBJ2-1; CDR3nt: TGTGCTAGTAGCGGGACTAGCGATTACAATGAGCAGTTCTTC; CDR3aa: CASSGTSDYNEQFF
len: 13; abundance: NA; v_gene: TRBV5-6; d_gene: NA; j_gene: TRBJ2-5; CDR3nt: TGTGCCAGCAGCCCACTGTTAATAGAGACCCAGTACTTC; CDR3aa: CASSPLLIETQYF
len: 14; abundance: NA; v_gene: TRBV9; d_gene: NA; j_gene: TRBJ2-7; CDR3nt: TGTGCCAGCAGCGTCGAGGAGGGGGCCTACGAGCAGTACTTC; CDR3aa: CASSVEEGAYEQYF
len: 12; abundance: few; v_gene: TRBV28; d_gene: NA; j_gene: TRBJ1-1; CDR3nt: TGTGCCAGCAGAGTAAGGGGCACTGAAGCTTTCTTT; CDR3aa: CASRVRGTEAFF
len: 12; abundance: NA; v_gene: TRBV5-6; d_gene: TRBD2; j_gene: TRBJ2-7; CDR3nt: TGTGCCAGCAGTGCGGGGGCCTACGAGCAGTACTTC; CDR3aa: CASSAGAYEQYF
len: 17; abundance: NA; v_gene: TRBV27; d_gene: NA; j_gene: TRBJ1-5; CDR3nt: TGTGCCAGCAGTTCCCTTCCACAAACTACACCCAATCAGCCCCAGCATTTT; CDR3aa: CASSSLPQTTPNQPQHF
len: 14; abundance: NA; v_gene: TRBV9; d_gene: TRBD1; j_gene: TRBJ2-5; CDR3nt: TGTGCCAGCAGCCCGTGGGACAGCCAAGAGACCCAGTACTTC; CDR3aa: CASSPWDSQETQYF
len: 18; abundance: once; v_gene: TRBV7-2; d_gene: TRBD2; j_gene: TRBJ2-2; CDR3nt: TGTGCCAGCAGCTTCCCTAGCGGGAGGGAAATCAACACCGGGGAGCTGTTTTTT; CDR3aa: CASSFPSGREINTGELFF
len: 16; abundance: NA; v_gene: TRBV5-3; d_gene: TRBD1; j_gene: TRBJ1-5; CDR3nt: TGTGCCAGACCGAGGACAGGGGGCGAGGACCATCAGCCCCAGCATTTT; CDR3aa: CARPRTGGEDHQPQHF
len: 15; abundance: NA; v_gene: TRBV27; d_gene: TRBD1; j_gene: TRBJ1-2; CDR3nt: TGTGCCAGCAGTTCCTACAGGGGGCACGGCTATGGCTACACCTTC; CDR3aa: CASSSYRGHGYGYTF
len: 15; abundance: few; v_gene: TRBV7-9; d_gene: NA; j_gene: TRBJ1-2; CDR3nt: TGTGCCAGCAGCTTATATCCAGACAGCCCTTATGGCTACACCTTC; CDR3aa: CASSLYPDSPYGYTF
len: 13; abundance: NA; v_gene: TRBV9; d_gene: NA; j_gene: TRBJ2-1; CDR3nt: TGTGCCAGCAGCCTTCGGGGGTTCAATGAGCAGTTCTTC; CDR3aa: CASSLRGFNEQFF
len: 17; abundance: NA; v_gene: TRBV5-1; d_gene: NA; j_gene: TRBJ2-7; CDR3nt: TGCGCCAGCAGCTTGGACAGGATCCTCGCGGGTTCCTACGAGCAGTACTTC; CDR3aa: CASSLDRILAGSYEQYF
len: 15; abundance: NA; v_gene: TRBV4-1; d_gene: TRBD2; j_gene: TRBJ2-2; CDR3nt: TGCGCCAGCAGCCAGGTAGCGGGAGCTTCTGGGGAGCTGTTTTTT; CDR3aa: CASSQVAGASGELFF
len: 15; abundance: few; v_gene: TRBV19; d_gene: NA; j_gene: TRBJ1-5; CDR3nt: TGTGCCAGTACCGCAGGGGTCATGGGCAATCAGCCCCAGCATTTT; CDR3aa: CASTAGVMGNQPQHF
len: 17; abundance: NA; v_gene: TRBV5-1; d_gene: TRBD2; j_gene: TRBJ2-1; CDR3nt: TGCGCCAGCAGCTCCGGACTCGCTTACGGGAGGGACAATGAGCAGTTCTTC; CDR3aa: CASSSGLAYGRDNEQFF
len: 15; abundance: once; v_gene: TRBV27; d_gene: NA; j_gene: TRBJ2-7; CDR3nt: TGTGCCAGCAGTCCCGAAGGGGTGGGACCCTACGAGCAGTACTTC; CDR3aa: CASSPEGVGPYEQYF
len: 16; abundance: NA; v_gene: TRBV30; d_gene: NA; j_gene: TRBJ1-2; CDR3nt: TGTGCCTGGAGTTCGGCAGGGGTGGGAACTAACTATGGCTACACCTTC; CDR3aa: CAWSSAGVGTNYGYTF
len: 14; abundance: NA; v_gene: TRBV10-2; d_gene: NA; j_gene: TRBJ1-5; CDR3nt: TGCGCCAGCAGCCCCGGGGGGGCCGGTCAGCCCCAGCATTTT; CDR3aa: CASSPGGAGQPQHF
len: 16; abundance: NA; v_gene: TRBV27; d_gene: TRBD1; j_gene: TRBJ2-1; CDR3nt: TGTGCCAGCACCACCCTGGGACAGGGAGGTGACAATGAGCAGTTCTTC; CDR3aa: CASTTLGQGGDNEQFF
len: 17; abundance: NA; v_gene: TRBV28; d_gene: NA; j_gene: TRBJ2-3; CDR3nt: TGTGCCAGCAGCCACCGAGGGGGCGGGACCCGAGGGGATACGCAGTATTTT; CDR3aa: CASSHRGGGTRGDTQYF
len: 15; abundance: NA; v_gene: TRBV19; d_gene: NA; j_gene: TRBJ2-1; CDR3nt: TGTGCCAGTAGTATGACACCAAACGCCTACAATGAGCAGTTCTTC; CDR3aa: CASSMTPNAYNEQFF
len: 14; abundance: NA; v_gene: TRBV28; d_gene: NA; j_gene: TRBJ2-5; CDR3nt: TGTGCCAGCAGTACTCCCATCGCACAAGGGACCCAGTACTTC; CDR3aa: CASSTPIAQGTQYF
len: 17; abundance: once; v_gene: TRBV28; d_gene: NA; j_gene: TRBJ1-4; CDR3nt: TGTGCCAGCAGTTCGCCCCGGGGGGGCCCAACTAATGAAAAACTGTTTTTT; CDR3aa: CASSSPRGGPTNEKLFF
len: 16; abundance: NA; v_gene: TRBV7-2; d_gene: NA; j_gene: TRBJ2-7; CDR3nt: TGTGCCAGCAGCCCAGGGCCCCTAGGGACACCTTACGAGCAGTACTTC; CDR3aa: CASSPGPLGTPYEQYF
len: 15; abundance: once; v_gene: TRBV6-5; d_gene: NA; j_gene: TRBJ1-3; CDR3nt: TGTGCCAGCAGTTACTCGGGGGAATCTGGAAACACCATATATTTT; CDR3aa: CASSYSGESGNTIYF
len: 16; abundance: NA; v_gene: TRBV27; d_gene: TRBD1; j_gene: TRBJ2-7; CDR3nt: TGTGCCAGCAGTCCGGCGCTCGGGGACAGCTCCTACGAGCAGTACTTC; CDR3aa: CASSPALGDSSYEQYF
len: 16; abundance: NA; v_gene: TRBV19; d_gene: TRBD2; j_gene: TRBJ2-1; CDR3nt: TGTGCCAGTACCCCTAGCGGGAGGGCCCCTTACAATGAGCAGTTCTTC; CDR3aa: CASTPSGRAPYNEQFF
len: 17; abundance: NA; v_gene: TRBV6-4; d_gene: TRBD1; j_gene: TRBJ2-1; CDR3nt: TGTGCCAGCAGCGAGACCTCGGGACAGGGGGCGTACAATGAGCAGTTCTTC; CDR3aa: CASSETSGQGAYNEQFF
len: 16; abundance: NA; v_gene: TRBV5-5; d_gene: NA; j_gene: TRBJ1-5; CDR3nt: TGTGCCAGCAGCCCCAACAGAATTTATAGCAATCAGCCCCAGCATTTT; CDR3aa: CASSPNRIYSNQPQHF